This T cell receptor beta chain appears in the sequencing data of a study of control samples from healthy donors and cancer patients. Clones were read by immunoSEQ multiplex PCR, and TCRdb kept only the in-frame ones, dropping some. Found here are 150,000 to 200,000 clones, 90% of them singletons; the top ten hold just over 1.4%. The V end was cut by 1 base, the J end by 7 bases, with 16 bases between. This CDR3 spans 16 amino acids. CDR1 and CDR2 from the germline V gene are SGHTA and FQGNSA. This sequence was found in a woman in her fifties or sixties in good health. Specimen: blood. The chain couples TRBV7-2 to TRBJ2-2; D is perhaps TRBD2 (7 bases). The CDR3 spells CASSLGGGKGGGELFF. The CDR3 nucleotides are TGTGCCAGCAGCTTAGGGGGAGGGAAAGGGGGCGGGGAGCTGTTTTTT.